What follows are 30 T cell receptor beta chains derived from one specimen sequenced in a study of neoadjuvant nivolumab and ipilimumab in lung cancer. Assay used: immunoSEQ multiplex PCR; TCRdb lists only in-frame clones, some missing. This table has 40,000 to 55,000 clones, around 89% appearing once. The source material was blood, sampled before neoadjuvant nivolumab, alone or with ipilimumab. These receptors were collected from an adult with non-small cell lung cancer. Some clones in this sample may be carry-over from other donors' samples.

The chain recombines TRBV6-5 with TRBJ1-1, with 9 bases matching TRBD1. The ends lost 5 bases at V and 5 bases at J; junction bases unmatched: 9. This CDR3 has 15 residues. CDR1 MNHEY and CDR2 SVGAGI come from the germline V gene. The CDR3 DNA is TGTGCCAGCAGTAGACAACAGGGGGCGCGAACTGAAGCTTTCTTT. It translates to CASSRQQGARTEAFF.

The table lists this clone with a count of one. CDR3 region: CASSLGSSLAERERFF. CDR3 coding DNA: TGTGCCAGCAGCTTAGGATCATCGCTAGCGGAGCGGGAAAGGTTCTTC. The rearrangement joins TRBV11-1 to TRBJ2-1; TRBD2 matches at 7 bases. Germline V gives CDR1 SGHAT, CDR2 FQDESV (reference sequence). This CDR3 spans 16 amino acids. Trimming cost V 1 base and J 15 bases; bases outside gene matches: 18.

The chain carries TRBV5-1 and TRBJ2-6; perhaps TRBD2 as D (6 bases). The V end lost 4 bases, the J end lost 2 bases, and 16 bases lay between the germline ends. Germline loops: CDR1 SGHRS, CDR2 YFSETQ. This CDR3 spans 17 amino acids. The CDR3 sequence is CASSTIPRGTGANVLTF. The CDR3 coding sequence is TGCGCCAGCAGCACGATCCCACGGGGGACTGGGGCCAACGTCCTGACTTTC.

The V and J genes are TRBV10-3 and TRBJ2-5, with D possibly TRBD2 on 6 matching bases. Germline V gives CDR1 ENHRY, CDR2 SYGVKD. The CDR3 covers 15 residues. Trimming left V 0 bases short and J 2 bases short, with 10 bases between. In DNA form, the CDR3 reads TGTGCCATCAGTGAGTCGGCGGGGAGGCAAGAGACCCAGTACTTC. Amino acid sequence: CAISESAGRQETQYF.

The chain recombines TRBV5-1 with TRBJ2-3, with 16 bases matching TRBD2. Looked up from germline, CDR1 is SGHRS and CDR2 is YFSETQ. The CDR3 contains 18 residues. J gave up 4 bases and V 6 bases, and 11 bases lay outside the gene matches. The CDR3 DNA sequence: TGCGCCAGCACCCGGGGGACTAGCGGGAGGGCCGTACCAGATACGCAGTATTTT. Its translation: CASTRGTSGRAVPDTQYF.

This sequence joins TRBV10-1 and TRBJ1-1, with D possibly matching TRBD1 (6 bases). The germline CDR1 and CDR2 sequences are WNHNN and SYGVQD (reference sequence). With 5 bases removed from V and 0 bases from J, the gap between germline ends came to 13 bases. There are 15 residues in the CDR3. CDR3: CASSNEEGVNTEAFF. CDR3 nucleotides: TGCGCCAGCAGTAATGAAGAGGGGGTGAACACTGAAGCTTTCTTT.

The gene calls are TRBV7-2 and TRBJ2-7, with 8 bases aligning to TRBD2. Trimming removed 0 bases from V and 1 base from J; junction bases left unmatched: 5. The CDR3 covers 16 residues. Germline assignment: CDR1 SGHTA and CDR2 FQGNSA. CDR3 protein: CASSLAPAGESYEQYF. CDR3 DNA sequence: TGTGCCAGCAGCTTAGCCCCAGCGGGAGAGTCCTACGAGCAGTACTTC.

J is TRBJ1-2 and V is TRBV7-2, with D uncertain. V was clipped by 2 bases and J by 1 base, with 11 bases between them. CDR1 and CDR2 from the germline V gene are SGHTA and FQGNSA. The CDR3 has 15 amino acids. CDR3 protein: CASSLFGSDNYGYTF. CDR3 nucleotide sequence: TGTGCCAGCAGCTTATTCGGCTCCGATAACTATGGCTACACCTTC.

The rearrangement joins TRBV19 to TRBJ2-1, with 11 nucleotides matching TRBD2. The V gene's germline CDR1 is LNHDA and CDR2 SQIVND (reference sequence). J was trimmed by 0 bases and V by 3 bases; bases with no gene match: 4. This CDR3 spans 17 amino acids. As DNA, the CDR3 is TGTGCCAGTAGTATTTTAGCGGGAGGGAGCTCCTACAATGAGCAGTTCTTC. Translated: CASSILAGGSSYNEQFF.

This clone was recorded a few times. The chain links TRBV4-2 to TRBJ1-5; 7 bases are shared with TRBD1. Trimming removed 1 base from V and 1 base from J; junction bases left unmatched: 10. CDR3 length: 18 residues. Germline values: CDR1 LGHNA, CDR2 YNFKEQ. The CDR3 is CASSQGYRGGTSNQPQHF. The CDR3, as DNA: TGTGCCAGCAGCCAAGGCTACAGGGGCGGTACGAGCAATCAGCCCCAGCATTTT.

This sequence joins TRBV19 and TRBJ1-2; a possible D gene is TRBD1 (6 bases). From germline, CDR1 is LNHDA and CDR2 SQIVND (reference sequence). Trimming cost V 7 bases and J 10 bases, with 19 bases left between them. The CDR3 extends over 13 amino acids. CDR3 sequence reads: CASIQGQATPYTF. As DNA, the CDR3 is TGTGCCAGTATCCAGGGGCAAGCCACCCCCTACACCTTC.

The chain combines TRBV7-8 with TRBJ2-5; TRBD1 or TRBD2 may be the D gene (5 bases each). The CDR3 runs 15 residues. Trimming cost V 6 bases and J 5 bases, with 19 bases left between them. Germline V gives CDR1 SGHVS, CDR2 FQNEAQ. CDR3 amino acids: CASSPGPSRGETQYF. As DNA, the CDR3 is TGTGCCAGCAGTCCGGGACCCTCACGTGGGGAGACCCAGTACTTC.

The chain is built from TRBV10-3 and TRBJ2-1, with 10 bases identical to TRBD2. The V gene's germline CDR1 is ENHRY and CDR2 SYGVKD. CDR3 length: 14 residues. The junction had 8 bases not matched to a gene; V was cut back by 0 bases and J by 15 bases. The CDR3 here is CAISESRLAGGSFF. CDR3 DNA sequence: TGTGCCATCAGTGAGTCGCGACTAGCGGGTGGATCGTTCTTC.

The chain uses TRBV29-1 and TRBJ2-7; possibly TRBD2 for D (6 bases). V was pared by 7 bases and J by 6 bases, with 19 bases between. Germline V gene sequence: CDR1 SQVTM, CDR2 ANQGSEA. The CDR3 runs 13 residues. CDR3: CSAGGAGWGEQYF. In nucleotides, the CDR3 is TGCAGCGCCGGAGGGGCAGGGTGGGGCGAGCAGTACTTC.

This chain connects TRBV7-2 to TRBJ1-2, with TRBD1 matching 8 bases. The germline gives CDR1 SGHTA, CDR2 FQGNSA. The CDR3 runs 17 residues. V trimming: 5 bases; J trimming: 3 bases; junction bases outside the gene matches: 14. As DNA, the CDR3 is TGTGCCAGCAGCCCTATGGGTATGGACAGGGCCTACTATGGCTACACCTTC. It yields the protein CASSPMGMDRAYYGYTF. Variable domain in full (rest from reference TRBV7-2 and TRBJ1-2): GAGVSQSPSNKVTEKGKDVELRCDPISGHTALYWYRQSLGQGLEFLIYFQGNSAPDKSGLPSDRFSAERTGGSVSTLTIQRTQQEDSAVYLCASSPMGMDRAYYGYTFGSGTRLTVV.

J is TRBJ2-2 and V is TRBV30; D is ambiguous. V lost 1 base and J lost 4, with 7 bases in between. Germline assignment: CDR1 GTSNPN and CDR2 SVGIG (reference sequence). The CDR3 contains 13 residues. The CDR3 is CAWSAPITGELFF. CDR3 nucleotide sequence: TGTGCCTGGAGTGCACCCATCACCGGGGAGCTGTTTTTT.

The V gene is TRBV19, the J gene TRBJ1-1; D remains unclear. Germline assignment: CDR1 LNHDA and CDR2 SQIVND (reference sequence). Between the trimmed V and J ends, which lost 7 bases and 1 base, there was a span of 7 bases. The CDR3 contains 12 residues. CDR3 protein: CASTGGNTEAFF. CDR3 nucleotide sequence: TGTGCCAGTACGGGCGGGAACACTGAAGCTTTCTTT. Full variable domain (remainder filled in from reference TRBV19 and TRBJ1-1): DGGITQSPKYLFRKEGQNVTLSCEQNLNHDAMYWYRQDPGQGLRLIYYSQIVNDFQKGDIAEGYSVSREKKESFPLTVTSAQKNPTAFYLCASTGGNTEAFFGQGTRLTVV.

The chain combines TRBV14 with TRBJ2-1, with 16 bases matching TRBD2. J lost 15 bases, V lost 0 bases, and 11 bases had no gene match. The CDR3 runs 17 residues. The V gene's germline CDR1 is SGHDN and CDR2 FVKESK. CDR3 loop: CASSQDTGTSGRASWFF. CDR3 nucleotides: TGTGCCAGCAGCCAAGATACGGGGACTAGCGGGAGGGCCTCATGGTTCTTC. The full variable domain, completed using reference TRBV14 and TRBJ2-1, is EAGVTQFPSHSVIEKGQTVTLRCDPISGHDNLYWYRRVMGKEIKFLLHFVKESKQDESGMPNNRFLAERTGGTYSTLKVQPAELEDSGVYFCASSQDTGTSGRASWFFGPGTRLTVL.

This sequence joins TRBV6-1 and TRBJ2-5; a weak D match, TRBD2 (6 bases). Germline V lookup: CDR1 MNHNS, CDR2 SASEGT. The CDR3 length is 16 residues. V was clipped by 3 bases and J by 4 bases, with 18 bases between them. The CDR3 loop is CASSDALWRDGETQYF. The DNA of the CDR3 is TGTGCCAGCAGTGACGCCTTGTGGAGGGATGGAGAGACCCAGTACTTC.

V is TRBV14 and J is TRBJ2-2; 7 positions agree with TRBD1. The V gene's germline CDR1 is SGHDN and CDR2 FVKESK. CDR3 length equals 16 residues. The V gene end was trimmed by 4 bases and the J gene end by 4 bases; junction bases not matched to a gene: 9. The chain's CDR3 is CASSPTGLLPTGELFF. DNA for the CDR3: TGTGCCAGCAGCCCGACAGGGCTGCTTCCCACCGGGGAGCTGTTTTTT.

CDR3 bases: TGCGCCAGCAGCTTGATAGCGGGGGGCTCCTACGAGCAGTACTTC. This encodes CASSLIAGGSYEQYF. The chain couples TRBV5-1 to TRBJ2-7; 10 nucleotides agree with TRBD2. The length of the CDR3 is 15 residues. V was pared by 1 base and J by 0 bases, with 1 base of the junction left unmatched. From germline, CDR1 is SGHRS and CDR2 YFSETQ.

J is TRBJ2-5 and V is TRBV11-2, with D unclear. Germline values: CDR1 SGHAT, CDR2 FQNNGV. The CDR3 extends over 14 amino acids. The V end was cut by 1 base, the J end by 5 bases, with 11 bases between. The CDR3 loop is CASSLGVLGETQYF. CDR3 DNA sequence: TGTGCCAGCAGCTTAGGGGTGTTGGGCGAGACCCAGTACTTC.

The V gene is TRBV7-6, the J gene TRBJ2-7, with TRBD1 identical over 7 bases. Per the germline V gene, CDR1 is SGHVS and CDR2 is FNYEAQ. Unmatched junction bases numbered 7, after V lost 5 bases and J lost 3 bases. The length of the CDR3 is 14 residues. For the CDR3, the DNA is TGTGCCAGCAGCCCCCCGGGACAGAACTACGAGCAGTACTTC. Amino acids: CASSPPGQNYEQYF. Variable domain in full (rest from reference TRBV7-6 and TRBJ2-7): GAGVSQSPRYKVTKRGQDVALRCDPISGHVSLYWYRQALGQGPEFLTYFNYEAQQDKSGLPNDRFSAERPEGSISTLTIQRTEQRDSAMYRCASSPPGQNYEQYFGPGTRLTVT.

In this sample, this clone turned up once. The rearrangement uses TRBV7-3 and TRBJ1-1; no clear D. CDR1 SGHTA and CDR2 FQGTGA come from the germline V gene. Between the trimmed V and J ends, which lost 5 bases and 1 base, there was a span of 8 bases. CDR3 length: 13 residues. The CDR3 here is CASSLQSNTEAFF. For the CDR3, the DNA is TGTGCCAGCAGCCTCCAGTCGAACACTGAAGCTTTCTTT.

V gene TRBV30 combines with J gene TRBJ2-1; maybe TRBD1 (5 bases). V gave up 3 bases and J gave up 13 bases, with 16 bases separating them. The CDR3 sequence is 12 residues long. Germline CDR1 reads GTSNPN; CDR2 reads SVGIG (reference sequence). Written as DNA, the CDR3 is TGTGCCTGGAGCGCGACAGAGAACCCCCAGTTCTTC. As protein: CAWSATENPQFF. The full variable domain, in which reference TRBV30 and TRBJ2-1 provide the parts outside the CDR3, is SQTIHQWPATLVQPVGSPLSLECTVEGTSNPNLYWYRQAAGRGLQLLFYSVGIGQISSEVPQNLSASRPQDRQFILSSKKLLLSDSGFYLCAWSATENPQFFGPGTRLTVL.

V gene TRBV5-1 combines with J gene TRBJ2-7; 9 nucleotides line up with TRBD1. The CDR3 loop spans 14 amino acids. The ends lost 4 bases at V and 1 base at J; junction bases unmatched: 3. Germline V lookup: CDR1 SGHRS, CDR2 YFSETQ. The chain's CDR3 is CASSLGQGSYEQYF. CDR3 DNA: TGCGCCAGCAGCCTTGGACAGGGGTCCTACGAGCAGTACTTC.

The J gene is TRBJ1-3, the V gene TRBV18, with D tentatively TRBD1 (5 bases). Germline V gives CDR1 KGHSH, CDR2 LQKENI. The CDR3 has 16 amino acids. Trimming took off 3 bases at V and 0 bases at J, with 12 bases between the two ends. The CDR3 sequence is CASSPGTVTSGNTIYF. In DNA, the CDR3 is TGTGCCAGCTCACCTGGGACCGTCACCTCTGGAAACACCATATATTTT.

CDR3 coding DNA: TGTGCCAGTAGTATAGGCGAGCGGGACGAGCAGTACTTC. It yields the protein CASSIGERDEQYF. The chain is built from TRBV19 and TRBJ2-7; D might be TRBD2 (6 bases). V was trimmed by 1 base and J by 5 bases, leaving 9 bases between them. The germline V gene has CDR1 LNHDA and CDR2 SQIVND (reference sequence). This CDR3 spans 13 amino acids.

The genes are TRBV11-1 and TRBJ2-1; no definite D call. CDR3 length: 15 amino acids. CDR1 is SGHAT and CDR2 is FQDESV in the germline V gene (reference sequence). Trimming took off 2 bases at V and 4 bases at J, with 12 bases between the two ends. CDR3 protein: CASSLNRVPYNEQFF. CDR3 nucleotide sequence: TGTGCCAGCAGCTTAAATAGGGTCCCTTACAATGAGCAGTTCTTC. Supplemented by reference TRBV11-1 and TRBJ2-1, the full variable domain reads EAEVAQSPRYKITEKSQAVAFWCDPISGHATLYWYRQILGQGPELLVQFQDESVVDDSQLPKDRFSAERLKGVDSTLKIQPAELGDSAMYLCASSLNRVPYNEQFFGPGTRLTVL.

The V gene is TRBV5-1, the J gene TRBJ2-1; tentative D call: TRBD1 (6 bases). CDR1 is SGHRS and CDR2 is YFSETQ in the germline V gene. The CDR3 has 16 amino acids. The germline V and J ends were trimmed by 6 bases and 5 bases, with 21 bases remaining between them. DNA for the CDR3: TGCGCCAGCAACCCTCAGGGCGTCAGGGGAGACAATGAGCAGTTCTTC. Its translation is CASNPQGVRGDNEQFF.